These 16 T cell receptor beta chains came from one sample sequenced in a study of cytomegalovirus exposure and HLA in healthy donors. In the PCR, 60 Vbeta and 13 Jbeta primers were used. Sequencing was performed with immunoSEQ multiplex PCR; in TCRdb, only in-frame clones are kept and a portion is missing. The sample records around 90,000 clones, around nine tenths being singletons. Material: PBMCs. The origin of the receptors is a young man in good health and CMV-seropositive.

This chain links TRBV28 with TRBJ2-5, with TRBD1 matching 10 bases. The CDR3 length is 14 residues. The J segment lost 4 bases and the V segment lost 6 bases, leaving 5 bases of the junction unmatched. Germline CDR1 MDHEN, CDR2 SYDVKM. CDR3 bases: TGTGCCAGCAGCCTCCGGGACAGGGGAGAGACCCAGTACTTC. This codes for CASSLRDRGETQYF.

The J gene is TRBJ2-7, the V gene TRBV7-6; 8 nucleotides agree with TRBD2. Per the germline V gene, CDR1 is SGHVS and CDR2 is FNYEAQ. This CDR3 is built from 16 residues. J gave up 0 bases and V 1 base, and 5 bases lay outside the gene matches. CDR3 DNA sequence: TGTGCCAGCAGCTTAGTTGCGGGAGGTATCTCCTACGAGCAGTACTTC. Amino acids: CASSLVAGGISYEQYF.

J is TRBJ2-4 and V is TRBV27; TRBD2 agrees at 10 bases. The CDR3 contains 16 residues. CDR1 and CDR2 (germline): MNHEY, SMNVEV (reference sequence). The junction had 10 bases not matched to a gene; V was cut back by 6 bases and J by 5 bases. In DNA form, the CDR3 reads TGTGCCAGCAGCCCGAGAGCGGGAGGGTGGGAAAACATTCAGTACTTC. Its protein is CASSPRAGGWENIQYF.

This clone was counted once. V is TRBV5-6 and J is TRBJ2-3, with TRBD1 identical over 11 bases. This CDR3 spans 15 amino acids. With 2 bases clipped from V and 5 bases from J, the junction kept 4 bases outside the gene matches. CDR1 and CDR2 from the germline V gene are SGHDT and YYEEEE. The CDR3 here is CASSLTGTGGDTQYF. The CDR3 DNA is TGTGCCAGCAGCTTAACCGGGACAGGGGGAGATACGCAGTATTTT.

This clone was observed a handful of times. The chain joins TRBV2 to TRBJ1-4; no clear D. The CDR3 extends over 14 amino acids. V lost 6 bases and J 6 bases, leaving 14 bases between the germline ends. CDR1 and CDR2 (germline): SNHLY, FYNNEI. The CDR3 protein is CASRASPQDEKLFF. DNA for the CDR3: TGTGCCAGCAGGGCCTCCCCTCAAGATGAAAAACTGTTTTTT.

This clone has a single count. V is TRBV18 and J is TRBJ1-4; perhaps TRBD1 as D (6 bases). Trimming took 0 bases from V and 8 from J, leaving 10 bases between them. CDR3 length equals 14 residues. Germline V lookup: CDR1 KGHSH, CDR2 LQKENI. The CDR3: CASSPPSDREKLFF. The CDR3 DNA reads as TGTGCCAGCTCACCACCGTCGGACAGAGAAAAACTGTTTTTT.

This chain links TRBV7-9 with TRBJ2-7; the D gene is possibly TRBD1 (7 bases). Trimming left V 1 base short and J 5 bases short, with 15 bases between. The CDR3 is 15 amino acids. Germline lookup yields CDR1 SEHNR and CDR2 FQNEAQ (reference sequence). The CDR3 here is CASSLDPRGADEQYF. The DNA for the CDR3 is TGTGCCAGCAGCTTAGATCCCAGGGGGGCGGACGAGCAGTACTTC.

The chain couples TRBV5-6 to TRBJ1-2; TRBD1 matches 9 bases. This CDR3 has 14 residues. The V gene's germline CDR1 is SGHDT and CDR2 YYEEEE. V lost 4 bases and J lost 7; bases outside the gene matches: 8. The CDR3 reads CASSQAGQGVGYTF. In DNA, the CDR3 is TGTGCCAGCAGCCAGGCGGGACAGGGAGTTGGCTACACCTTC.

The chain is built from TRBV5-1 and TRBJ2-7; no firm D call. Trimming stripped 4 bases from V and 6 bases from J, with 23 bases between. The CDR3 runs to 16 residues. CDR1 and CDR2 from the germline V gene are SGHRS and YFSETQ. DNA for the CDR3: TGCGCCAGCAGCGACCCCAGGCTTCCTGCCTGGTCCGAGCAGTACTTC. It yields the protein CASSDPRLPAWSEQYF.

The CDR3 region is CASSTGGTDTQYF. The CDR3 bases are TGCGCCAGCAGCACCGGGGGTACAGATACGCAGTATTTT. The V call is TRBV5-1, the J call TRBJ2-3; D may be TRBD2 (6 bases). The germline V gene has CDR1 SGHRS and CDR2 YFSETQ. The CDR3 extends over 13 amino acids. V lost 4 bases to trimming and J lost 3 bases, with 9 bases between them. Based on the CDR3 plus reference TRBV5-1 and TRBJ2-3, the full variable domain is KAGVTQTPRYLIKTRGQQVTLSCSPISGHRSVSWYQQTPGQGLQFLFEYFSETQRNKGNFPGRFSGRQFSNSRSEMNVSTLELGDSALYLCASSTGGTDTQYFGPGTRLTVL.

The rearrangement links TRBV2 to TRBJ2-7, with 10 positions matching TRBD2. The CDR3 covers 16 residues. CDR1 and CDR2 from the germline V gene are SNHLY and FYNNEI. V lost 6 bases to trimming and J lost 0 bases; unmatched junction nucleotides: 8. CDR3: CASRAQLAGGSYEQYF. The CDR3 DNA is TGTGCCAGCAGGGCCCAATTAGCGGGAGGCTCCTACGAGCAGTACTTC.

The chain has TRBV9 and TRBJ2-1; D perhaps matches TRBD2 (6 bases). CDR3 length equals 16 residues. Trimming took off 0 bases at V and 6 bases at J, with 16 bases between the two ends. Germline assignment: CDR1 SGDLS and CDR2 YYNGEE. CDR3 sequence: CASSVGFALAANEQFF. The CDR3 DNA follows: TGTGCCAGCAGCGTAGGTTTTGCACTAGCTGCCAATGAGCAGTTCTTC.

V usage is TRBV7-6 and J usage is TRBJ2-3; maybe TRBD2 (6 bases). V was trimmed by 2 bases and J by 2 bases, leaving 14 bases between them. Germline V lookup: CDR1 SGHVS, CDR2 FNYEAQ. The CDR3 is 16 amino acids. The CDR3 bases are TGTGCCAGCAGCTTAATAGCGGCACTCTCCACAGATACGCAGTATTTT. Translating it yields CASSLIAALSTDTQYF.

This chain links TRBV28 with TRBJ2-7; TRBD2 aligns across 8 bases. V shed 10 bases, J shed 3 bases, and the junction held 5 bases outside the gene matches. Germline CDR1 and CDR2: MDHEN and SYDVKM. The CDR3 has 12 residues. The CDR3 is CATGGSFYEQYF. CDR3 in DNA: TGTGCCACGGGGGGGTCTTTCTACGAGCAGTACTTC.

The rearrangement links TRBV5-5 to TRBJ1-1; the D is unclear. V was shortened by 0 bases and J by 5 bases, with 11 bases between the two germline ends. Germline V lookup: CDR1 SGHKS, CDR2 YYEKEE (reference sequence). The CDR3 totals 14 residues. This chain's CDR3 is CASSLAWADTEAFF. The CDR3 DNA sequence: TGTGCCAGCAGCTTGGCATGGGCAGATACTGAAGCTTTCTTT.

This chain links TRBV2 with TRBJ2-7, with 9 positions matching TRBD2. Germline V gene sequence: CDR1 SNHLY, CDR2 FYNNEI. Trimming cost V 4 bases and J 8 bases; bases outside gene matches: 9. The CDR3 is made up of 14 amino acids. This CDR3 reads CASSARSGSGQQYF. The DNA for the CDR3 is TGTGCCAGCAGTGCCCGTAGCGGGAGCGGGCAGCAGTACTTC.